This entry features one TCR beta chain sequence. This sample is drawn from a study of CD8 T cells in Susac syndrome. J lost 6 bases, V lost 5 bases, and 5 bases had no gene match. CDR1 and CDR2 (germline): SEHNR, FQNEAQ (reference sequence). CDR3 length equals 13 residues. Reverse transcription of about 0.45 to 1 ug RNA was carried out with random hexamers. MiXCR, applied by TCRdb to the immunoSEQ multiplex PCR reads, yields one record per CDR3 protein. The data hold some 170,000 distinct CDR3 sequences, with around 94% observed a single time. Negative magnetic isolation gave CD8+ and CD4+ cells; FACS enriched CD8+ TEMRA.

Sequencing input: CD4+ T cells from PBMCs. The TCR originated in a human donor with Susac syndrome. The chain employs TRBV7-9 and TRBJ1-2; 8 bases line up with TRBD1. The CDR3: CASSAQGANGYTF. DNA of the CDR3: TGTGCCAGCAGCGCCCAGGGGGCTAATGGCTACACCTTC.